The T cell receptor beta chain under discussion was sequenced for a study of metastatic and nonmetastatic thyroid tumors. TCRdb redid the clone calls on the PCR reads using MiXCR. The sample comprises roughly 64,000 clones, roughly 4% of which are singletons, and around 24% rests with the top ten. In its sample, this clone was seen many times. Antigen: not known. Germline CDR1 and CDR2: MNHEY and SVGEGT. Trimming took 6 bases from V and 0 from J; bases not matched to a gene: 8. The CDR3 spans 15 residues. Thyroid surgery had not been preceded by any treatment in any patient. Study-wide points: A significant increase in TCR beta diversity was reportedly seen in malignant thyroid tumors relative to benign nodules, in blood and tumor.

The material sequenced was blood. The chain links TRBV6-2 or TRBV6-3 to TRBJ2-7; 7 nucleotides agree with TRBD2. This receptor was identified in a female donor with papillary thyroid cancer or a benign thyroid nodule (not recorded which). Some clones in this sample may be carry-over from other donors' samples. In nucleotides, the CDR3 is TGTGCCAGCAGAATTAGCGGGTCCAGCTCCTACGAGCAGTACTTC. Its protein product is CASRISGSSSYEQYF.